Following are 16 T cell receptor beta chains from one sample sequenced in a study of T cells in Graves' hyperthyroidism and ophthalmopathy. Amplification yielded TCR beta CDR3 regions, with RNA transcripts as the source. First-round RT-PCR of the TCR CDR3 relied on the HTBI primer set. MiXCR, run by TCRdb on the multiplex PCR reads, gives a single entry per CDR3 protein. This sample has about 290,000 distinct CDR3 sequences; approximately 14% occur once, and the top ten carry roughly 7.9%. The specimen sequenced was blood. Source of these receptors: a woman aged 40 to 55 with Graves' hyperthyroidism.

This clonotype was seen many times. The chain joins TRBV20-1 to TRBJ2-1, with 7 bases lining up with TRBD2. The CDR3 totals 15 residues. Trimming cost V 6 bases and J 0 bases; bases outside gene matches: 8. Germline lookup yields CDR1 DFQATT and CDR2 SNEGSKA (reference sequence). CDR3 bases: TGCAGTGCCGCACTAGCGTCTAGCTCCTACAATGAGCAGTTCTTC. It is translated as CSAALASSSYNEQFF.

About this clonotype itself: One end of the junction is discordant with germline, which a read error may explain. The rearrangement uses TRBV10-3 and TRBJ1-4; D not resolved. This CDR3 region has 13 residues. The germline CDR1 and CDR2 sequences are ENHRY and SYGVKD. The CDR3, as DNA: TGTGCCAGCAGTTCGCCCCCACAACGAAAACTGTTTTTT. Translated, it gives CASSSPPQRKLFF.

This clonotype came up many times. The genes are TRBV20-1 and TRBJ1-1; D is unclear. The CDR3 has 13 residues. Germline CDR1 DFQATT, CDR2 SNEGSKA (reference sequence). V dropped 0 bases and J dropped 10 bases, with 15 bases sitting between them. This CDR3 is CSARETGGSGAFF. The CDR3 nucleotides are TGCAGTGCTAGAGAAACCGGAGGCTCGGGAGCTTTCTTT.

At least ten counts were recorded for this clonotype. The genes are TRBV2 and TRBJ1-5; D call uncertain. The CDR3 loop spans 13 amino acids. CDR1 and CDR2 from the germline V gene are SNHLY and FYNNEI. Trimming cost V 8 bases and J 5 bases, with 13 bases left between them. This chain's CDR3 is CASRQFGHQPQHF. In nucleotides, the CDR3 is TGTGCCAGCCGACAATTCGGGCATCAGCCCCAGCATTTT. Full variable domain (remainder filled in from reference TRBV2 and TRBJ1-5): EPEVTQTPSHQVTQMGQEVILRCVPISNHLYFYWYRQILGQKVEFLVSFYNNEISEKSEIFDDQFSVERPDGSNFTLKIRSTKLEDSAMYFCASRQFGHQPQHFGDGTRLSIL.

The chain employs TRBV6-1 and TRBJ2-5; D uncertain. V shed 5 bases and J shed 1 base, with 8 bases lying between them. The germline gives CDR1 MNHNS, CDR2 SASEGT. The CDR3 is made up of 13 amino acids. CDR3 loop: CASSQVPQETQYF. CDR3 in DNA: TGTGCCAGCAGTCAGGTCCCCCAAGAGACCCAGTACTTC.

This clonotype was counted at least ten times. The V gene is TRBV2, the J gene TRBJ2-1, with D perhaps TRBD1 or TRBD2 (6 bases each). The CDR3 covers 13 residues. Germline CDR1 and CDR2: SNHLY and FYNNEI. V lost 7 bases and J 9 bases, leaving 16 bases between the germline ends. DNA of the CDR3: TGTGCCAGCACTCTGAGGGGGGATAGTGAGCAGTTCTTC. Translation gives CASTLRGDSEQFF.

The V gene is TRBV12-3 or TRBV12-4, the J gene TRBJ2-5, with TRBD2 as a possible D gene (6 bases). The CDR3 sequence is 16 residues long. Trimming took 3 bases from V and 7 from J, leaving 21 bases between them. The CDR3 reads CASSLTSRRAGGTQYF. Here the CDR3 DNA reads TGTGCCAGCAGTTTGACCAGCAGGAGGGCCGGGGGGACCCAGTACTTC.

This clonotype was counted at least ten times. This sequence joins TRBV5-1 and TRBJ2-1, with D perhaps TRBD2 (5 bases). V lost 0 bases and J 9 bases, leaving 10 bases between the germline ends. Germline V gene sequence: CDR1 SGHRS, CDR2 YFSETQ. The CDR3 length is 13 residues. The CDR3 bases are TGCGCCAGCAGCTTGGCCGTTGGGAGTGAGCAGTTCTTC. Translating gives CASSLAVGSEQFF.

This clonotype was detected many times. CDR3: CASRTVEEQFF. DNA of the CDR3: TGTGCCAGCCGGACAGTTGAGGAGCAGTTCTTC. The chain carries TRBV28 and TRBJ2-1, with D tentatively TRBD1 (6 bases). The V gene's germline CDR1 is MDHEN and CDR2 SYDVKM. V gave up 8 bases and J gave up 10 bases, with 12 bases separating them. This CDR3 spans 11 amino acids.

This clonotype was seen a few times. The V call is TRBV10-3, the J call TRBJ2-2; TRBD2 matches 11 bases. The CDR3 runs to 16 residues. The V and J ends lost 6 bases and 4 bases, in that order; junction bases with no gene match: 7. CDR1 is ENHRY and CDR2 is SYGVKD in the germline V gene. DNA of the CDR3: TGTGCCATCAGGACTAGCGGGACCCAGGGCACCGGGGAGCTGTTTTTT. Translation: CAIRTSGTQGTGELFF.

This clonotype was counted at least ten times. V usage is TRBV18 and J usage is TRBJ2-7; D unclear. This CDR3 contains 14 residues. Looked up from germline, CDR1 is KGHSH and CDR2 is LQKENI. With 3 bases removed from V and 2 bases from J, the gap between germline ends came to 11 bases. The CDR3 protein is CASSPDRITYEQYF. The CDR3 region has the DNA TGTGCCAGCTCACCGGACCGAATTACCTACGAGCAGTACTTC.

The rearrangement joins TRBV4-1 to TRBJ2-3, with D possibly TRBD2 on 6 matching bases. The V gene lost 3 bases and the J gene lost 0 bases, with 16 bases spanning the gap. This CDR3 has 17 amino acids. The germline CDR1 and CDR2 sequences are MGHRA and YSYEKL. CDR3 loop: CASSHLGREKSTDTQYF. The CDR3 region has the DNA TGCGCCAGCAGCCACCTGGGCCGGGAGAAAAGCACAGATACGCAGTATTTT.

This clonotype occurred many times. V gene TRBV2 combines with J gene TRBJ2-3, with D perhaps TRBD2 (5 bases). The V end lost 5 bases, the J end lost 0 bases, and 12 bases lay between the germline ends. There are 15 residues in the CDR3. The V gene's germline CDR1 is SNHLY and CDR2 FYNNEI. CDR3 amino acids: CASSMGGWSTDTQYF. The CDR3 region has the DNA TGTGCCAGCAGTATGGGCGGGTGGAGCACAGATACGCAGTATTTT.

This clonotype has a count of ten or more. The V and J genes are TRBV13 and TRBJ1-2; D uncertain. The CDR3 is 14 amino acids. Germline-derived CDR1 and CDR2 are PRHDT and FYEKMQ (reference sequence). V lost 5 bases, J lost 5 bases, and 15 bases lay in between. The CDR3 DNA reads as TGTGCCAGCAGCCACGCTTCAGGCGAATATGGCTACACCTTC. Its translation is CASSHASGEYGYTF.

This clonotype was seen at least ten times. This sequence joins TRBV28 and TRBJ2-3, with D maybe TRBD2 (6 bases). Trimming stripped 8 bases from V and 4 bases from J, with 13 bases between. The CDR3 length is 13 residues. Germline V gene data show CDR1 as MDHEN and CDR2 as SYDVKM. CDR3 amino acids: CASVPGLADTQYF. CDR3 DNA sequence: TGTGCCAGCGTCCCGGGACTCGCAGATACGCAGTATTTT.

At least ten counts were recorded for this clonotype. The V and J genes are TRBV15 and TRBJ1-5; no clear D. The germline CDR1 and CDR2 sequences are LNHNV and YYDKDF (reference sequence). There are 17 residues in the CDR3. V dropped 0 bases and J dropped 3 bases, with 15 bases sitting between them. The CDR3 DNA reads as TGTGCCACCAGCAGAGATCTTAGAGTCTACCCCAATCAGCCCCAGCATTTT. It encodes CATSRDLRVYPNQPQHF.